The T cell receptor beta chain under discussion was sequenced for a study of T-cell reconstitution after alpha-beta-depleted transplantation in children. Germline V gene data show CDR1 as MNHEY and CDR2 as SMNVEV (reference sequence). The CDR3 has 15 residues. Deletions cut 3 bases from V and 3 bases from J, with 9 bases between. The TCRbeta library was prepared with unique molecular identifiers. TCRdb reprocessed the PCR reads with MiXCR, giving one entry per CDR3 protein. In the table there are fewer than 400,000 distinct CDR3 sequences, about a fifth of which are singletons. Source: PBMCs from the stem cell graft donor, taken from the stem cell graft. The chain recombines TRBV27 with TRBJ2-6; D is unresolved. This receptor was identified in a human donor who donated a stem cell graft to a child with acute myeloid leukemia. CDR3 sequence (DNA): TGTGCCAGCAGTTTGTTGGGCTTTGGGGCCAACGTCCTGACTTTC. This codes for CASSLLGFGANVLTF.